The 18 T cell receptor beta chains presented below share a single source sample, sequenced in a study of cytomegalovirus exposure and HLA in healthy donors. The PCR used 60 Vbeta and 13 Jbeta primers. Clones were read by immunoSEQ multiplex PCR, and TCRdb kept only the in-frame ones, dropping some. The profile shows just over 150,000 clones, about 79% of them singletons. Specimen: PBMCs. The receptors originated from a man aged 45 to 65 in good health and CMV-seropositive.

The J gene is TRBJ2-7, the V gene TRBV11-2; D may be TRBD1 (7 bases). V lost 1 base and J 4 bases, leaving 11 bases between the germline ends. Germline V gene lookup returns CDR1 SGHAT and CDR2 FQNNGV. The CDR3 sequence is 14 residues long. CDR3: CASSLGRGRYEQYF. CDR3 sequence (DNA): TGTGCCAGCAGCTTAGGCAGGGGGAGGTACGAGCAGTACTTC. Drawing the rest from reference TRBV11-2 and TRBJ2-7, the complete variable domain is EAGVAQSPRYKIIEKRQSVAFWCNPISGHATLYWYQQILGQGPKLLIQFQNNGVVDDSQLPKDRFSAERLKGVDSTLKIQPAKLEDSAVYLCASSLGRGRYEQYFGPGTRLTVT.

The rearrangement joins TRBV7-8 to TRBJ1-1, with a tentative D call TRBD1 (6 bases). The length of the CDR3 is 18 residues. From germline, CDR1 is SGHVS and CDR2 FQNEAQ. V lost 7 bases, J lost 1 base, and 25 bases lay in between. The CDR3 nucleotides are TGTGCCAGCACCAAGTCGCAGGGGAGGGGGGCGAGGAACACTGAAGCTTTCTTT. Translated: CASTKSQGRGARNTEAFF.

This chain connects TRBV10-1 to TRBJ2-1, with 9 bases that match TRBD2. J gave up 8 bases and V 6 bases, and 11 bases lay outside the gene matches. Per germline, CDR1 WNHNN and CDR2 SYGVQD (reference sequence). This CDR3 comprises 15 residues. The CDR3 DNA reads TGCGCCAGCAGGACACCGGGACTAGCACGACATGAGCAGTTCTTC. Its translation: CASRTPGLARHEQFF.

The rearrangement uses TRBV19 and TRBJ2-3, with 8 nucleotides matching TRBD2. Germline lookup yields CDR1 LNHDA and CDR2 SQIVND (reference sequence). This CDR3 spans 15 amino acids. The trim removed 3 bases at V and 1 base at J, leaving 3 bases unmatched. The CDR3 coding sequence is TGTGCCAGTAGTATTACCGGGAGGGGCACAGATACGCAGTATTTT. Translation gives CASSITGRGTDTQYF.

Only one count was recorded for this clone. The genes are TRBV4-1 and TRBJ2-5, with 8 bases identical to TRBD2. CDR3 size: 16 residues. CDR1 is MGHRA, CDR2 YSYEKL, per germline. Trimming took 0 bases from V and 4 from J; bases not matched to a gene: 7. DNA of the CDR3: TGCGCCAGCAGCCAAGAGGGAGCGGGGGTGGGAGAGACCCAGTACTTC. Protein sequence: CASSQEGAGVGETQYF.

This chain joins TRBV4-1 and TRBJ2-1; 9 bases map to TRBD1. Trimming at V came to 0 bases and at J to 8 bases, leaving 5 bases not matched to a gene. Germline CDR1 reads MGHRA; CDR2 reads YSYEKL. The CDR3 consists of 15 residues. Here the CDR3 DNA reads TGCGCCAGCAGCCAAGACGGGACAGGGAGGGATGAGCAGTTCTTC. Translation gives CASSQDGTGRDEQFF.

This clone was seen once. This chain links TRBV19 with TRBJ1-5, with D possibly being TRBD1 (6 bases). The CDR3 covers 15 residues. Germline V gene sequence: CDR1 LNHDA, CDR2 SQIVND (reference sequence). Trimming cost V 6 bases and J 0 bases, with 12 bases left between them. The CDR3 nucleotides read TGTGCCAGTAGATCCCAGGGGACTAGCAATCAGCCCCAGCATTTT. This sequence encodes CASRSQGTSNQPQHF. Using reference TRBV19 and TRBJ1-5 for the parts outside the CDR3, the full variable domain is DGGITQSPKYLFRKEGQNVTLSCEQNLNHDAMYWYRQDPGQGLRLIYYSQIVNDFQKGDIAEGYSVSREKKESFPLTVTSAQKNPTAFYLCASRSQGTSNQPQHFGDGTRLSIL.

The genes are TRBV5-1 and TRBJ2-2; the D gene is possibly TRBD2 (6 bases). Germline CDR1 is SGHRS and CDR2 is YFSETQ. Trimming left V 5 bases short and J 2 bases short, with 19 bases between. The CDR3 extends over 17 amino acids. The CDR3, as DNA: TGCGCCAGCAGTTGGGTAGAGGTAGCGGTAAACACCGGGGAGCTGTTTTTT. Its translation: CASSWVEVAVNTGELFF.

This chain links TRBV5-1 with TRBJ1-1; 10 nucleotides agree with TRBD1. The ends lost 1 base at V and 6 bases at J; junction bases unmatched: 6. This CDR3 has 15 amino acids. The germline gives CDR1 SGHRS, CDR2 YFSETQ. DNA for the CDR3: TGCGCCAGCAGCTTGTGGTTTGGACAGGGGGCTGAAGCTTTCTTT. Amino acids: CASSLWFGQGAEAFF. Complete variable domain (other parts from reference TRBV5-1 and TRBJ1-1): KAGVTQTPRYLIKTRGQQVTLSCSPISGHRSVSWYQQTPGQGLQFLFEYFSETQRNKGNFPGRFSGRQFSNSRSEMNVSTLELGDSALYLCASSLWFGQGAEAFFGQGTRLTVV.

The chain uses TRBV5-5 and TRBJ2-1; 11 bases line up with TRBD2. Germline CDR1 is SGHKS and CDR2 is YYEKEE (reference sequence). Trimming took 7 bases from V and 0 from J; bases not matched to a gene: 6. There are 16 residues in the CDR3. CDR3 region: CASLSGGASSYNEQFF. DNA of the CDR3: TGTGCCAGCCTTAGCGGGGGGGCTAGCTCCTACAATGAGCAGTTCTTC.

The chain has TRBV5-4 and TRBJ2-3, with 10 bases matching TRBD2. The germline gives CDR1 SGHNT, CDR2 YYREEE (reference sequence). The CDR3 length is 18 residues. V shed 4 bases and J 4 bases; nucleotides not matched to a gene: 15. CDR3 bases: TGTGCCAGCAGCCATATTTATCTAGCGGGAGATGAAGCAGATACGCAGTATTTT. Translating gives CASSHIYLAGDEADTQYF.

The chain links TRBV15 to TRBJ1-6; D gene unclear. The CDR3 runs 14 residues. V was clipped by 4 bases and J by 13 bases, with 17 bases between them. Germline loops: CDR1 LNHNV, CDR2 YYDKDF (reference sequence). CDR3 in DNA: TGTGCCACCAGCACAGATTCGTTCGGTGATCCCCTCCACTTT. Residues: CATSTDSFGDPLHF.

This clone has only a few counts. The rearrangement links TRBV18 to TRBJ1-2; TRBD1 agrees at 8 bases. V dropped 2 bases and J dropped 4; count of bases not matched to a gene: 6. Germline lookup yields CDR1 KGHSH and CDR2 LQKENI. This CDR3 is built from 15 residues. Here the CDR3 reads CASSPEAGGFYGYTF. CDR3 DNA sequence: TGTGCCAGCTCACCAGAGGCAGGGGGCTTCTATGGCTACACCTTC.

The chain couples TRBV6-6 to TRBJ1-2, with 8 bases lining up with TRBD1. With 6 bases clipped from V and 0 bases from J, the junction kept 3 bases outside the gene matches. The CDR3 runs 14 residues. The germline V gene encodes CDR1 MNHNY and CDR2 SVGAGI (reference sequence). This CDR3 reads CASSGQGTNYGYTF. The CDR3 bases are TGTGCCAGCAGCGGACAGGGCACTAACTATGGCTACACCTTC.

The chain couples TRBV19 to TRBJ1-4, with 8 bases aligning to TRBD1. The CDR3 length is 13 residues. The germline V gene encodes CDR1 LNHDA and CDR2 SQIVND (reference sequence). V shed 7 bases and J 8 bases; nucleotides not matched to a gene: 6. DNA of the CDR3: TGTGCCAGTACGACAGGGGTTAGGGAAAAACTGTTTTTT. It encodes CASTTGVREKLFF.

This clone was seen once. CDR3 residues: CASTPRQGANYGYTF. The CDR3 coding sequence is TGTGCCAGTACCCCCAGACAGGGTGCGAACTATGGCTACACCTTC. The chain links TRBV19 to TRBJ1-2; 7 nucleotides match TRBD1. Germline trimming cut 7 bases from V and 2 bases from J; bases unmatched to any gene: 10. Germline assignment: CDR1 LNHDA and CDR2 SQIVND (reference sequence). CDR3 size: 15 residues.

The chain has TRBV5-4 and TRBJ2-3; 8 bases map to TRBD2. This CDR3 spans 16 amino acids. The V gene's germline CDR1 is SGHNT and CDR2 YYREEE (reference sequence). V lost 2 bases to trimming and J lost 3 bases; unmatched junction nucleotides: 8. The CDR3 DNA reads TGTGCCAGCAGCTTAGGCAGCGGGGGCACAACAGATACGCAGTATTTT. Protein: CASSLGSGGTTDTQYF.

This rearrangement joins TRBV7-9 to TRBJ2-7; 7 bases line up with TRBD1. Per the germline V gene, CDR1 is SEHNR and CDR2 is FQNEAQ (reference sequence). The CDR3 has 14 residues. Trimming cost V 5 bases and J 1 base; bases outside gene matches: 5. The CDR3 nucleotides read TGTGCCAGCAGCCCGCCGACAGGGTCCTACGAGCAGTACGTC. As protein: CASSPPTGSYEQYV.